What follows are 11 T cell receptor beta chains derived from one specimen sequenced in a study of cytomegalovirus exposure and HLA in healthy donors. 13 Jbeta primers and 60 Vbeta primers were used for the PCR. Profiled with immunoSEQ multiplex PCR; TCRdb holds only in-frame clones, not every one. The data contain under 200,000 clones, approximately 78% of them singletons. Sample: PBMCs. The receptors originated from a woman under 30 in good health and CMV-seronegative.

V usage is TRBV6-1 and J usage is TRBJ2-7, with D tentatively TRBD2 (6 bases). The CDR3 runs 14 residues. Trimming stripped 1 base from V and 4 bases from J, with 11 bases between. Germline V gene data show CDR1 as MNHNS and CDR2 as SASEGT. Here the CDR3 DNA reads TGTGCCAGCAGTGAAGTGCGGGGCGGTTACGAGCAGTACTTC. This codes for CASSEVRGGYEQYF.

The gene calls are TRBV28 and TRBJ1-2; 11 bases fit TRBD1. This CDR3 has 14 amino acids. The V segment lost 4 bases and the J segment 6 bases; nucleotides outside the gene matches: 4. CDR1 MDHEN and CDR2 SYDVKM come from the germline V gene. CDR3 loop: CASSSGQGANGYTF. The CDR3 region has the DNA TGTGCCAGCAGTTCAGGACAGGGGGCTAATGGCTACACCTTC.

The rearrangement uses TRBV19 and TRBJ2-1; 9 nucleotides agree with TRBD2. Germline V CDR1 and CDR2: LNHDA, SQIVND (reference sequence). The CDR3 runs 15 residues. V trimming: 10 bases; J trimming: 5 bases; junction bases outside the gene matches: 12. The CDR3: CATVGSGRKNNEQFF. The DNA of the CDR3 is TGTGCCACAGTGGGGAGCGGGAGGAAAAACAATGAGCAGTTCTTC. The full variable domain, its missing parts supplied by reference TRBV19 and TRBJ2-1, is DGGITQSPKYLFRKEGQNVTLSCEQNLNHDAMYWYRQDPGQGLRLIYYSQIVNDFQKGDIAEGYSVSREKKESFPLTVTSAQKNPTAFYLCATVGSGRKNNEQFFGPGTRLTVL.

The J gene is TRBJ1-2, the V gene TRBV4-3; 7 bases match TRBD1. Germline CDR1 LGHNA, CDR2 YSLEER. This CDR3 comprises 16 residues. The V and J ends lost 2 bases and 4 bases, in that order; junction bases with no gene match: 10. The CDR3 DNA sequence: TGCGCCAGCAGCCAACTCACAGGGGTGTCTTCCTATGGCTACACCTTC. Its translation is CASSQLTGVSSYGYTF.

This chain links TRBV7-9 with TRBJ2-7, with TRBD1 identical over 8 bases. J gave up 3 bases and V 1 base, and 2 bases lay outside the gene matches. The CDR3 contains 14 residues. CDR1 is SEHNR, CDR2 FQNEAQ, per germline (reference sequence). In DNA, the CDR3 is TGTGCCAGCAGCTTAGGAGACAGGGGCTACGAGCAGTACTTC. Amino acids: CASSLGDRGYEQYF.

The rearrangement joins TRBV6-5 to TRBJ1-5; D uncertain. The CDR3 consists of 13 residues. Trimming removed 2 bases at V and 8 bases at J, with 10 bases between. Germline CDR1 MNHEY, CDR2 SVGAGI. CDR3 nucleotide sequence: TGTGCCAGCAGTTACCGGCGGAACGAGCCCCAGCATTTT. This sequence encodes CASSYRRNEPQHF.

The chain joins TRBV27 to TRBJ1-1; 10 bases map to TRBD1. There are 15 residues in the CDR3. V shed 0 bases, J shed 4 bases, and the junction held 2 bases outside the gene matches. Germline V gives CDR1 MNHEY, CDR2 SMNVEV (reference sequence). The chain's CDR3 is CASSLSGTGVTEAFF. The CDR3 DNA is TGTGCCAGCAGTTTATCGGGGACAGGGGTCACTGAAGCTTTCTTT.

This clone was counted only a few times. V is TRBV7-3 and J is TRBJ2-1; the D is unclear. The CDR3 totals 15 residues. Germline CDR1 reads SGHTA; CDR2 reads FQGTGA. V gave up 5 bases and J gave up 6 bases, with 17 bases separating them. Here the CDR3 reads CASSPEAATRNEQFF. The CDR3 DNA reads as TGTGCCAGCAGCCCCGAGGCTGCGACCCGCAATGAGCAGTTCTTC. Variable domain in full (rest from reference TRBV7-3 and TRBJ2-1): GAGVSQTPSNKVTEKGKYVELRCDPISGHTALYWYRQSLGQGPEFLIYFQGTGAADDSGLPNDRFFAVRPEGSVSTLKIQRTERGDSAVYLCASSPEAATRNEQFFGPGTRLTVL.

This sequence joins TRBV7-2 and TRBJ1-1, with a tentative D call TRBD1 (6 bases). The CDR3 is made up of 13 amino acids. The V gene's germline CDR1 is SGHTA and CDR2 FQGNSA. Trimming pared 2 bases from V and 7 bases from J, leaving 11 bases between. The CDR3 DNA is TGTGCCAGCAGCTTATACAGGGATAGTGAAGCTTTCTTT. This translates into CASSLYRDSEAFF.

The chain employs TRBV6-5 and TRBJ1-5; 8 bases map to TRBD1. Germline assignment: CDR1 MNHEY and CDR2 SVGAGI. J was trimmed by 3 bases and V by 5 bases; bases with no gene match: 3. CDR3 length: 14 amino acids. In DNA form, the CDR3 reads TGTGCCAGCAGTGGACAGGGCTCCAATCAGCCCCAGCATTTT. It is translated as CASSGQGSNQPQHF.

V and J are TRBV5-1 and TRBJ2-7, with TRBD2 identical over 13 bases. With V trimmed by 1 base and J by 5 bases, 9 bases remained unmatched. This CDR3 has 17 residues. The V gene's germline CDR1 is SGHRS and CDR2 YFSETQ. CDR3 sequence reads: CASSLSLAGGRSDEQYF. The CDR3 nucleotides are TGCGCCAGCAGCTTGTCACTAGCGGGAGGGCGTAGCGACGAGCAGTACTTC.